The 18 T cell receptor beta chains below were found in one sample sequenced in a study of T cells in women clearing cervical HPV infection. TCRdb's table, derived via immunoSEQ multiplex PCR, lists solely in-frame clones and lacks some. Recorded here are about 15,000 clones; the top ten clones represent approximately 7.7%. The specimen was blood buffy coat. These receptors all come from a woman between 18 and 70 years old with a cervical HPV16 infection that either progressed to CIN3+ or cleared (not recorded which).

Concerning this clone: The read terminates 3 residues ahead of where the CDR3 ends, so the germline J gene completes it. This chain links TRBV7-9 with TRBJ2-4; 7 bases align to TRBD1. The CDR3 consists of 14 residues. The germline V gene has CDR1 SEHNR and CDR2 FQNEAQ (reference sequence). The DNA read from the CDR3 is TGTGCCAGCAGCTTAGAAGGGGGCAGGAATGGT. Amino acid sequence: CASSLEGGRNG. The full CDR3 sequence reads CASSLEGGRNGQYF.

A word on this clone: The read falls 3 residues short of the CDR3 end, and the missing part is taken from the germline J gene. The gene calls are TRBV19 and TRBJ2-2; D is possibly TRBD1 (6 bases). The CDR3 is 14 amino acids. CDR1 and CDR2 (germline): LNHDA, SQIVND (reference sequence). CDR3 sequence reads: CASSMGQGSKKLFF. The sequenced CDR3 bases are TGTGCCAGTAGTATGGGCCAGGGGAGCAAAAAG.

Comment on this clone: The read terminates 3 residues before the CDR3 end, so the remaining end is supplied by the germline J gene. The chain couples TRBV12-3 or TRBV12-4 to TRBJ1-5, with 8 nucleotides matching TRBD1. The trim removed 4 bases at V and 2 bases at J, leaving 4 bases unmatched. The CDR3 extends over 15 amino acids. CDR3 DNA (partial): TGTGCCAGCAGTTCCTCGGACAGGGGCAATCAGCCC. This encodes CASSSSDRGNQP. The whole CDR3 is CASSSSDRGNQPQHF.

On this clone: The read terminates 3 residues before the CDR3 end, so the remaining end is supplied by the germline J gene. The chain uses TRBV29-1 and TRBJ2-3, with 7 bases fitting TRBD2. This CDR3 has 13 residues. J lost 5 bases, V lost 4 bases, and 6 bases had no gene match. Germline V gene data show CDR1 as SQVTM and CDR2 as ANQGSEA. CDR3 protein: CSVVVAGLDTQYF. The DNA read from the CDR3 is TGCAGCGTTGTGGTAGCGGGTCTAGATACG.

CDR3 bases read: TGTGCCAGCAGCTTCACGCAGGGGATTAACTATGGC. Encoded protein: CASSFTQGINYG. The whole CDR3 protein is CASSFTQGINYGYTF. The V gene is TRBV7-8, the J gene TRBJ1-2, with D possibly TRBD1 on 6 matching bases. The DNA ends 3 residues before the CDR3 does, and the rest of the CDR3 is filled in from the germline J gene. The V gene lost 3 bases and the J gene lost 1 base, with 12 bases spanning the gap. Germline V gives CDR1 SGHVS, CDR2 FQNEAQ. This CDR3 has 15 residues.

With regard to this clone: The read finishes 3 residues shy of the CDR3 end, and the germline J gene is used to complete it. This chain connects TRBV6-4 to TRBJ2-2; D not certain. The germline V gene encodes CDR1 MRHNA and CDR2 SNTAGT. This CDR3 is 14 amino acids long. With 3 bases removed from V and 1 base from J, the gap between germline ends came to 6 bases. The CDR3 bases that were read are TGTGCCAGCAGTGAAACGGGGAACACCGGGGAG. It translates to CASSETGNTGE. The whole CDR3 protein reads CASSETGNTGELFF.

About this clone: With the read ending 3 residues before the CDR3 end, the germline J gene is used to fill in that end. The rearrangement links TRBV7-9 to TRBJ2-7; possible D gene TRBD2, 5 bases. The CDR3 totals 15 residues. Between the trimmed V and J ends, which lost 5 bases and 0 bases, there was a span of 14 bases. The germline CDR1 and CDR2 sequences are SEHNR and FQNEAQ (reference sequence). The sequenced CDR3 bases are TGTGCCAGCAGCCAAAAACGGGGATTCTCCTACGAG. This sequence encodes CASSQKRGFSYE. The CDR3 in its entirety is CASSQKRGFSYEQYF.

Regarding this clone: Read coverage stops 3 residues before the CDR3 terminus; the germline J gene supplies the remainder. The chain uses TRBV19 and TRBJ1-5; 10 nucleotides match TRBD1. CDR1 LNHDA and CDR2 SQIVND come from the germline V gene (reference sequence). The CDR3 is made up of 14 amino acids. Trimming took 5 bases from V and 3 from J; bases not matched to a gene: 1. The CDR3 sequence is CASSGTGVNQPQHF. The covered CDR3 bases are TGTGCCAGTAGTGGGACAGGGGTCAATCAGCCC. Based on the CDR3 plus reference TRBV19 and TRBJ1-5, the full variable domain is DGGITQSPKYLFRKEGQNVTLSCEQNLNHDAMYWYRQDPGQGLRLIYYSQIVNDFQKGDIAEGYSVSREKKESFPLTVTSAQKNPTAFYLCASSGTGVNQPQHFGDGTRLSIL.

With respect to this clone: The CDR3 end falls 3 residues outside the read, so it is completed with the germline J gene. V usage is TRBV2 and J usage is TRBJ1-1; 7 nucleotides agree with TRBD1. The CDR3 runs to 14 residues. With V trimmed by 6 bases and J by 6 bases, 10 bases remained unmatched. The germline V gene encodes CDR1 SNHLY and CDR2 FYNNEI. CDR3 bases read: TGTGCCAGCAGAAGGACAAATCAGGGGGCTGAA. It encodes CASRRTNQGAE. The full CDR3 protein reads CASRRTNQGAEAFF.

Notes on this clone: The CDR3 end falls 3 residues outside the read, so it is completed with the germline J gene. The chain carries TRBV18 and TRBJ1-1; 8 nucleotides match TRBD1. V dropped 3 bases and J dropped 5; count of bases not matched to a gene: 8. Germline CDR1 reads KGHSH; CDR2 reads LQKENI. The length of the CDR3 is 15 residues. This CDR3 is CASSPPGQGGTEAFF. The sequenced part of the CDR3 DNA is TGTGCCAGCTCACCTCCTGGACAGGGAGGAACTGAA.

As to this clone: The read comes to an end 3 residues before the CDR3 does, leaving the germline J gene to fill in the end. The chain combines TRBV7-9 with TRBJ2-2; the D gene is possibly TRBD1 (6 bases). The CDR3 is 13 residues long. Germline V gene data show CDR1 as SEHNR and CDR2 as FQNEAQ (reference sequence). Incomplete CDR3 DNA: TGTGCCAGCAGCTTAGGAGGGACAACGAAG. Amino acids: CASSLGGTTK. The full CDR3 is CASSLGGTTKLFF.

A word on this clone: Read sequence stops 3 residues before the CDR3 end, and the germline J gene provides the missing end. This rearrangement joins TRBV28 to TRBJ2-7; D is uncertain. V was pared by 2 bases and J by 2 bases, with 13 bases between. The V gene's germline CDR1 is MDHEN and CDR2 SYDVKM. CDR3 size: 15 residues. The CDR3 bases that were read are TGTGCCAGCAGTTTAATGCCAGCGAGTCCCTACGAG. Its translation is CASSLMPASPYE. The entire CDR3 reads CASSLMPASPYEQYF.

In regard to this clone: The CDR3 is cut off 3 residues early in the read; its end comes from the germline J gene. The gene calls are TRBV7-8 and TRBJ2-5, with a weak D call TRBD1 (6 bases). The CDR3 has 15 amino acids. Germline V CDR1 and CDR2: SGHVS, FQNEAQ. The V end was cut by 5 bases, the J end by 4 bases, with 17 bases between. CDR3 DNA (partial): TGTGCCAGCAGCCGCCCCGGGACAATGCGAGAGACC. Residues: CASSRPGTMRET. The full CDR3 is CASSRPGTMRETQYF.

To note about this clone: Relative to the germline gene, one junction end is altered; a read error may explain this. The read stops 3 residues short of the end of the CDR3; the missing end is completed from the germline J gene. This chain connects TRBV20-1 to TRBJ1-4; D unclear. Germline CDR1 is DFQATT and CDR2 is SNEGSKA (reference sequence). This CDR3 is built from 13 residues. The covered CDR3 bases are TGCAGTGCAAGAGGAGGTCCTAATGAAAAA. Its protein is CSARGGPNEK. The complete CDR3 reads CSARGGPNEKLFF.

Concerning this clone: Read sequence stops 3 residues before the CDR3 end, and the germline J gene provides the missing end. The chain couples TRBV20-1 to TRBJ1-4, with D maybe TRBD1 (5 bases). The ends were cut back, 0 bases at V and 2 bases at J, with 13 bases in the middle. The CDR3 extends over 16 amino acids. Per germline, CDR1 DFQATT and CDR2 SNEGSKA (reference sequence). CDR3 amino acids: CSARDLYKGTNEKLFF. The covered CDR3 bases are TGCAGTGCTAGAGATCTCTATAAGGGGACTAATGAAAAA.

CDR3 loop: CASGPKGISGANVLFF. The sequenced part of the CDR3 DNA is TGTGCCAGCGGTCCTAAGGGGATCTCTGGGGCCAACGTG. The chain employs TRBV7-7 and TRBJ2-2; D perhaps matches TRBD1 (5 bases). The CDR3 goes on 3 residues after the read ends, and that part is filled in from the germline J gene. CDR1 and CDR2 (germline): SSHAT, FNYEAQ (reference sequence). The CDR3 totals 16 residues.

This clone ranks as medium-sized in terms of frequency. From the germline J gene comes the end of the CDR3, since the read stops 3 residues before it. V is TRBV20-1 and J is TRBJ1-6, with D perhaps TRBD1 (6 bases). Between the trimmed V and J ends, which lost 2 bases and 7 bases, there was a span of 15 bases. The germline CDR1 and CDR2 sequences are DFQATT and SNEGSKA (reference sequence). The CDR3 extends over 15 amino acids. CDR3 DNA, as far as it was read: TGCAGTGCTAGAAGGGGCGGACAGCTAAATTCACCC. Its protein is CSARRGGQLNSP. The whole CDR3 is CSARRGGQLNSPLHF.

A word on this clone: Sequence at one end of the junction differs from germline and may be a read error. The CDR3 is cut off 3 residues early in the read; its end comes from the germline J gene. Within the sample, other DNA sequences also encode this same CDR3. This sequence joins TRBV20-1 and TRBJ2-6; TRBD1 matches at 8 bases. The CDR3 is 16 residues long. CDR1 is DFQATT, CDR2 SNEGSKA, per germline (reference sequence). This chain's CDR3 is CSARQGPDSGANVLTF. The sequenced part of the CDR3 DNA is TGCAGCGCTAGACAGGGGCCAGACTCTGGGGCCAACGTC.